The 25 T cell receptor beta chains reported below all come from one sample, sequenced in a study of T cell changes during pregnancy in multiple sclerosis. Assay: immunoSEQ multiplex PCR; the TCRdb copy retains only in-frame clones and omits some. The top ten hold 0.65% to 0.9% of the sample, which has around 70,000 clones, about 90% seen once. The sequenced sample was peripheral blood, obtained in the second trimester of pregnancy. The receptors come from a female donor with multiple sclerosis, enrolled in a pregnancy study.

V gene TRBV9 combines with J gene TRBJ2-3; D is perhaps TRBD2 (6 bases). CDR3 size: 15 residues. CDR1 is SGDLS and CDR2 is YYNGEE in the germline V gene. V was trimmed by 1 base and J by 5 bases, leaving 14 bases between them. The CDR3 region has the DNA TGTGCCAGCAGCGTACTGAATTCGGGGGTAGATACGCAGTATTTT. The encoded protein is CASSVLNSGVDTQYF.

The chain combines TRBV29-1 with TRBJ2-7; perhaps TRBD2 as D (5 bases). V was cut by 6 bases and J by 2 bases, with 14 bases left in between. This CDR3 has 13 residues. Germline loops: CDR1 SQVTM, CDR2 ANQGSEA. The CDR3 nucleotides read TGCAGCGTCCTGCGGGCGGAGACCTACGAGCAGTACTTC. This gives the protein CSVLRAETYEQYF.

The J gene is TRBJ1-5, the V gene TRBV6-6, with 11 positions matching TRBD1. The germline gives CDR1 MNHNY, CDR2 SVGAGI (reference sequence). The length of the CDR3 is 16 residues. V lost 1 base to trimming and J lost 4 bases; unmatched junction nucleotides: 3. The CDR3 DNA reads as TGTGCCAGCAGTTACTTGGGACAGGGGGGAAATCAGCCCCAGCATTTT. Protein product: CASSYLGQGGNQPQHF.

The rearrangement uses TRBV18 and TRBJ1-5; D possibly corresponds to TRBD1 (6 bases). CDR3 length: 15 amino acids. Germline CDR1 reads KGHSH; CDR2 reads LQKENI. The V end lost 3 bases, the J end lost 7 bases, and 16 bases lay between the germline ends. CDR3 protein: CASSPSGGDGQPQHF. CDR3 DNA: TGTGCCAGCTCACCGAGTGGGGGCGATGGGCAGCCCCAGCATTTT.

This clone was observed once. This sequence joins TRBV7-9 and TRBJ1-4; D remains ambiguous. CDR1 is SEHNR and CDR2 is FQNEAQ in the germline V gene (reference sequence). The V gene lost 1 base and the J gene lost 8 bases, with 5 bases spanning the gap. The CDR3 sequence is 12 residues long. The CDR3 loop reads CASSLGGEKLFF. The CDR3 DNA reads TGTGCCAGCAGCTTAGGAGGGGAAAAACTGTTTTTT.

This clone has just one count. The chain has TRBV9 and TRBJ2-1, with 7 bases matching TRBD1. Trimming at V came to 3 bases and at J to 6 bases, leaving 12 bases not matched to a gene. The germline CDR1 and CDR2 sequences are SGDLS and YYNGEE. The CDR3 consists of 16 residues. The CDR3, as DNA: TGTGCCAGCAGCGCATTGACAGGGAAGATTACCAATGAGCAGTTCTTC. Amino acids: CASSALTGKITNEQFF.

This chain joins TRBV19 and TRBJ1-2; D remains ambiguous. V was pared by 10 bases and J by 8 bases, with 26 bases between. The CDR3 runs to 15 residues. Germline V gene lookup returns CDR1 LNHDA and CDR2 SQIVND (reference sequence). The CDR3 region has the DNA TGTGCCACCAAACTCGTTTTGGCGGGTAGGGCCGGCTACACCTTC. Residues: CATKLVLAGRAGYTF.

The rearrangement links TRBV30 to TRBJ1-2; no clear D. The V end was cut by 2 bases, the J end by 4 bases, with 14 bases between. This CDR3 has 14 residues. Per the germline V gene, CDR1 is GTSNPN and CDR2 is SVGIG (reference sequence). The DNA of the CDR3 is TGTGCCTGGAGTCCCCTGGGCGCGGGCTATGGCTACACCTTC. Its translation is CAWSPLGAGYGYTF.

V gene TRBV7-3 combines with J gene TRBJ2-3; 8 bases fit TRBD2. With V trimmed by 4 bases and J by 4 bases, 7 bases remained unmatched. CDR1 is SGHTA, CDR2 FQGTGA, per germline. This CDR3 comprises 15 residues. The CDR3 sequence: CASSSGGAVADTQYF. Written as DNA, the CDR3 is TGTGCCAGCAGCTCCGGGGGGGCCGTGGCAGATACGCAGTATTTT.

This clone has just one count. The chain uses TRBV5-4 and TRBJ1-4; 11 nucleotides match TRBD1. The trim removed 4 bases at V and 7 bases at J, leaving 6 bases unmatched. Germline V CDR1 and CDR2: SGHNT, YYREEE (reference sequence). The CDR3 is 15 amino acids. CDR3: CASSPRDRGGEKLFF. CDR3 coding DNA: TGTGCCAGCAGCCCCAGGGACAGGGGGGGTGAAAAACTGTTTTTT.

V and J are TRBV18 and TRBJ2-2, with 10 bases identical to TRBD1. The CDR3 sequence is 16 residues long. The V gene end was trimmed by 4 bases and the J gene end by 4 bases; junction bases not matched to a gene: 6. The germline V gene encodes CDR1 KGHSH and CDR2 LQKENI. The CDR3 region is CASSLGQGVTTGELFF. In DNA, the CDR3 is TGTGCCAGCTCACTTGGACAGGGGGTAACCACCGGGGAGCTGTTTTTT.

This clone was detected a few times. The chain has TRBV10-1 and TRBJ1-5; D possibly corresponds to TRBD1 (5 bases). The germline CDR1 and CDR2 sequences are WNHNN and SYGVQD (reference sequence). V was cut by 9 bases and J by 2 bases, with 5 bases left in between. The CDR3 runs to 11 residues. For the CDR3, the DNA is TGCGCCAGACAGGGCAATCAGCCCCAGCATTTT. Amino acids: CARQGNQPQHF.

This chain links TRBV18 with TRBJ1-6, with no clear D. Germline loops: CDR1 KGHSH, CDR2 LQKENI. V dropped 3 bases and J dropped 8 bases, with 8 bases sitting between them. This CDR3 has 13 residues. CDR3 region: CASSPGLDSPLHF. Written as DNA, the CDR3 is TGTGCCAGCTCACCGGGCTTAGATTCACCCCTCCACTTT.

For the CDR3, the DNA is TGTGCCAGCAGCCACACTAGCGTAGCTAGCACAGATACGCAGTATTTT. It specifies CASSHTSVASTDTQYF. V is TRBV7-6 and J is TRBJ2-3; TRBD2 aligns across 7 bases. After removal of 5 bases from V and 0 bases from J, the junction contained 8 bases not matched to a gene. Germline V lookup: CDR1 SGHVS, CDR2 FNYEAQ. The CDR3 runs 16 residues.

V gene TRBV7-3 combines with J gene TRBJ1-5; D is uncertain. There are 13 residues in the CDR3. The V end was cut by 5 bases, the J end by 5 bases, with 10 bases between. The germline V gene has CDR1 SGHTA and CDR2 FQGTGA. The DNA for the CDR3 is TGTGCCAGCAGCGCGGGTCCCGATCAGCCCCAGCATTTT. Translated: CASSAGPDQPQHF.

This clone was found once. The chain recombines TRBV13 with TRBJ2-2, with a possible D match to TRBD1 (6 bases). The CDR3 has 15 residues. The V end was cut by 4 bases, the J end by 3 bases, with 12 bases between. CDR1 PRHDT and CDR2 FYEKMQ come from the germline V gene (reference sequence). The CDR3: CASSSLTGYTGELFF. The CDR3 DNA reads TGTGCCAGCAGCTCCTTGACAGGATACACCGGGGAGCTGTTTTTT.

The chain has TRBV5-4 and TRBJ2-5, with 8 bases fitting TRBD2. The CDR3 is made up of 16 amino acids. The germline gives CDR1 SGHNT, CDR2 YYREEE (reference sequence). V gave up 5 bases and J gave up 2 bases; unmatched junction bases: 11. CDR3 coding DNA: TGTGCCAGCAGTTGGGCCTCCAGCGGGGGACAAGAGACCCAGTACTTC. Protein: CASSWASSGGQETQYF.

In its sample, this clone was seen a few times. The J gene is TRBJ1-3, the V gene TRBV27; D gene ambiguous. The germline CDR1 and CDR2 sequences are MNHEY and SMNVEV (reference sequence). The CDR3 spans 13 residues. Trimming took off 0 bases at V and 4 bases at J, with 4 bases between the two ends. The CDR3, as DNA: TGTGCCAGCAGTTTATCACAGGGAAACACCATATATTTT. Its protein product is CASSLSQGNTIYF.

The chain employs TRBV18 and TRBJ1-5, with D possibly being TRBD1 (6 bases). The V and J ends lost 6 bases and 3 bases respectively, with 12 bases between them. The CDR3 runs 14 residues. CDR1 and CDR2 (germline): KGHSH, LQKENI. The CDR3: CASSQTGLNQPQHF. CDR3 DNA sequence: TGTGCCAGCTCCCAGACAGGACTCAATCAGCCCCAGCATTTT.

This chain links TRBV4-1 with TRBJ2-1; 9 bases align to TRBD2. The germline gives CDR1 MGHRA, CDR2 YSYEKL. With 0 bases clipped from V and 4 bases from J, the junction kept 7 bases outside the gene matches. The CDR3 is made up of 17 amino acids. CDR3 sequence reads: CASSQDGSGGFYNEQFF. DNA of the CDR3: TGCGCCAGCAGCCAAGATGGTAGCGGGGGATTTTACAATGAGCAGTTCTTC.

This chain joins TRBV9 and TRBJ2-7; 11 nucleotides line up with TRBD1. Germline lookup yields CDR1 SGDLS and CDR2 YYNGEE. Trimming at V came to 4 bases and at J to 2 bases, leaving 8 bases not matched to a gene. This CDR3 contains 16 residues. The CDR3 DNA sequence: TGTGCCAGCAGCCCCCTTCCGGGACAGGGGGCCTACGAGCAGTACTTC. Translating gives CASSPLPGQGAYEQYF.

J is TRBJ2-2 and V is TRBV4-2; 9 positions match TRBD1. This CDR3 has 16 amino acids. After removal of 4 bases from V and 5 bases from J, the junction contained 8 bases not matched to a gene. The V gene's germline CDR1 is LGHNA and CDR2 YNFKEQ. CDR3 nucleotides: TGTGCCAGCAGCCCCCCCGGGACAGGGAGGACCGGGGAGCTGTTTTTT. Translated: CASSPPGTGRTGELFF.

V is TRBV5-1 and J is TRBJ1-6, with 11 nucleotides matching TRBD1. This CDR3 spans 16 amino acids. Germline V gene lookup returns CDR1 SGHRS and CDR2 YFSETQ. V shed 4 bases, J shed 3 bases, and the junction held 3 bases outside the gene matches. The CDR3 here is CASSAGTGGYNSPLHF. CDR3 DNA: TGCGCCAGCAGCGCCGGGACAGGGGGCTATAATTCACCCCTCCACTTT.

The chain carries TRBV19 and TRBJ1-1; D is unclear. Trimming left V 7 bases short and J 7 bases short, with 16 bases between. The CDR3 is 13 amino acids. Germline lookup yields CDR1 LNHDA and CDR2 SQIVND (reference sequence). The CDR3 protein is CASTSYSRSEAFF. DNA of the CDR3: TGTGCCAGTACCTCCTACAGCCGCAGTGAAGCTTTCTTT.

The chain links TRBV19 to TRBJ2-2; 9 nucleotides line up with TRBD2. This CDR3 region has 16 residues. Germline trimming cut 9 bases from V and 1 base from J; bases unmatched to any gene: 9. The germline CDR1 and CDR2 sequences are LNHDA and SQIVND (reference sequence). The chain's CDR3 is CASTVFSGGNTGELFF. CDR3 nucleotides: TGTGCCAGCACTGTGTTTAGCGGGGGGAACACCGGGGAGCTGTTTTTT.